This T cell receptor beta chain was retrieved from a study of PD-L1 blockade in urothelial cancer (dated by TCRdb to about 2017). About the study as a whole: All patients started therapy in about 2014 and received atezolizumab 1,200 mg intravenously every 3 weeks. The study was an exploratory multi-omic analysis of somatic, immune and clinical correlates of response to PD-L1 blockade with atezolizumab in urothelial cancer. An ECOG performance status of 0 or 1 was recorded for the patients, and 0 to 3 prior chemotherapy regimens had been received by the patients. In the same patients, pretreatment tumors underwent whole exome sequencing and RNA sequencing in addition to TCR sequencing. Blood samples yielded a median of approximately 150,000 T cells and around 83,000 unique TCRs, with median clonality 0.080. Blood samples were analyzed 3 weeks after the start of treatment (second dose) and 6 weeks after the start of treatment. Pretreatment blood TCR-seq was available for about 28 patients, at least one posttreatment blood collection was obtained for 25 or so patients, and tumor TCR-seq was available for 25 or so patients. Twenty-five of 29 patients were identified as males with urothelial cancer of bladder origin, and a prior smoking history was reported by 18 of 29 patients. Durable clinical benefit meant progression-free survival longer than 6 months, and TCR features were also tested against progression-free and overall survival. Pretreatment tumor samples, along with matched peripheral blood collected serially before and after atezolizumab treatment, underwent TCR sequencing. Durable clinical benefit was achieved by nine patients but not by the remaining 20. The investigation overall reported the following: Patients with durable benefit showed greater expansion of tumor-associated TCR clones in peripheral blood 3 weeks after starting treatment (n ≈ 23, p = 0.022). Improved progression-free and overall survival was associated with having pretreatment peripheral blood TCR clonality below the median. Small sample size (n of about 30) and many exploratory analyses mean the results are intended to be hypothesis-generating.

This specimen's time point label, per the study, means: pretreatment peripheral blood. A total of about 31 patients with locally advanced or metastatic urothelial carcinoma, treated at Memorial Sloan Kettering on a trial protocol, made up the cohort. Peripheral blood mononuclear cells were collected pretreatment and during treatment, at between 1 and 8 total time points per patient. The Qiagen DNeasy Blood extraction kit was used to purify genomic DNA from total PBMCs and from tumor samples. PBMCs were collected pretreatment and during treatment and were isolated and stored as previously described. Synthetic TCR analog templates were spiked into each PCR to estimate absolute template abundance from read counts. The immunoSEQ assay was used to amplify TCRbeta CDR3 regions from genomic DNA with bias-controlled V and J gene primers. Sequencing of rearranged TCRbeta segments was done at approximately 20X coverage. The authors' analysis ran thus. Clustering was used to correct sequencing errors, and CDR3s were annotated against IMGT to assign V, D and J genes. Downstream analyses used only productive TCRbeta rearrangements and left out out-of-frame or stop-codon sequences. To compute clonality, Shannon entropy was normalized by the log of the number of unique productive sequences and then subtracted from one. Fisher's exact test with Benjamini-Hochberg correction, using a cutoff of adjusted p below 0.01, was how clones that differed between time points or between blood and tumor were identified. This immuneACCESS table, as held by TCRdb, lists in-frame sequences with V and J called but not all clones. Of the missing ones, under half trace to an unresolved V gene in checked studies; the others have no known cause. V, J and clone size derive from that table, while D and trimming were established from the DNA sequence. The sample table records 56,000 or so clones; 85% of these occur just once. 15% to 19% of the sample rests with the top ten.

With regard to this clone: The antigen this receptor binds is unknown. There are no base qualities to consult, and no much larger clone falls within one base.

CDR1 and CDR2 are drawn from the germline V gene: SQVTM, ANQGSEA. From cysteine to phenylalanine, the CDR3 is 13 amino acids long. Only CDR3 DNA is held: 39 bases, read in frame from base 1. V ends up 6 bases short and J 6 bases short, with an unmatched junction base count of 9. The material was PBMCs, obtained around atezolizumab (anti-PD-L1) treatment. This clonotype was obtained from a man in his sixties or seventies with urothelial cancer. The chain employs TRBV29-1 and TRBJ2-7; TRBD2 matches 9 bases in the middle. CDR3 sequence: CSVAELAGVEQYF. The nucleotide sequence reads as follows: TGCAGCGTCGCAGAACTAGCGGGTGTCGAGCAGTACTTC.